The 4 T cell receptor beta chains below were found in one sample sequenced in a study of siplizumab effects on memory and regulatory T cells. The data were produced by immunoSEQ multiplex PCR, yet TCRdb's version contains in-frame clones alone and is incomplete. Altogether 85,000 or so clones are present, 85% to 95% being singletons, with the ten largest covering roughly 18%. Specimen: CD8+ T cells sorted from blood. Receptors originate from a human donor in good health.

This clone has just one count. The CDR3 reads CSVNTVYQETQYF. As DNA, the CDR3 is TGCAGCGTTAATACAGTGTACCAAGAGACCCAGTACTTC. The genes are TRBV29-1 and TRBJ2-5; D unclear. The CDR3 covers 13 residues. CDR1 and CDR2 (germline): SQVTM, ANQGSEA. With 5 bases removed from V and 0 bases from J, the gap between germline ends came to 10 bases. The full variable domain, rest sourced from reference TRBV29-1 and TRBJ2-5, is SAVISQKPSRDICQRGTSLTIQCQVDSQVTMMFWYRQQPGQSLTLIATANQGSEATYESGFVIDKFPISRPNLTFSTLTVSNMSPEDSSIYLCSVNTVYQETQYFGPGTRLLVL.

V gene TRBV7-9 combines with J gene TRBJ1-1; tentatively, D is TRBD1 (6 bases). CDR3 length equals 16 residues. Germline CDR1 SEHNR, CDR2 FQNEAQ (reference sequence). V dropped 1 base and J dropped 1 base, with 13 bases sitting between them. CDR3 nucleotide sequence: TGTGCCAGCAGCTTAGTACCCCGGGACAAGAACACTGAAGCTTTCTTT. Amino acids: CASSLVPRDKNTEAFF. Full variable domain (missing parts from reference TRBV7-9 and TRBJ1-1): DTGVSQNPRHKITKRGQNVTFRCDPISEHNRLYWYRQTLGQGPEFLTYFQNEAQLEKSRLLSDRFSAERPKGSFSTLEIQRTEQGDSAMYLCASSLVPRDKNTEAFFGQGTRLTVV.

The chain uses TRBV19 and TRBJ2-1; 7 bases map to TRBD1. This CDR3 has 16 residues. Germline V lookup: CDR1 LNHDA, CDR2 SQIVND (reference sequence). V trimming: 4 bases; J trimming: 5 bases; junction bases outside the gene matches: 11. The CDR3: CASSKSIPGQHNEQFF. As DNA, the CDR3 is TGTGCCAGTAGTAAATCTATACCGGGACAGCACAATGAGCAGTTCTTC. Full variable domain (remainder filled in from reference TRBV19 and TRBJ2-1): DGGITQSPKYLFRKEGQNVTLSCEQNLNHDAMYWYRQDPGQGLRLIYYSQIVNDFQKGDIAEGYSVSREKKESFPLTVTSAQKNPTAFYLCASSKSIPGQHNEQFFGPGTRLTVL.

The gene calls are TRBV30 and TRBJ1-1; TRBD1 might be the D (5 bases). The CDR3 extends over 13 amino acids. The germline V gene has CDR1 GTSNPN and CDR2 SVGIG (reference sequence). With 5 bases removed from V and 0 bases from J, the gap between germline ends came to 10 bases. The CDR3 region is CAWEGRMNTEAFF. The CDR3 DNA reads as TGTGCCTGGGAGGGGCGCATGAACACTGAAGCTTTCTTT.